This paragraph covers one TCR beta chain sequence. Method: immunoSEQ multiplex PCR; TCRdb's copy keeps in-frame clones and lacks some. The table lists roughly 68,000 clones, more than 65% of them singletons, with just under 10% in the top ten. This sample stems from a study of blood T cell repertoires in COVID-19. Deletions cut 6 bases from V and 2 bases from J, with 13 bases between. Germline V gene lookup returns CDR1 ENHRY and CDR2 SYGVKD. The length of the CDR3 is 14 residues. The chain recombines TRBV10-3 with TRBJ1-2; no clear D. This TCR was recovered from a woman aged 45-65 years with acute or convalescent COVID-19. Input material: peripheral blood. The CDR3 spells CAIRVNSANYGYTF. CDR3 in DNA: TGTGCCATCAGGGTCAACAGTGCGAACTATGGCTACACCTTC.